This T cell receptor (beta chain) was recovered during a study of blood T cell repertoires in COVID-19 (dated by TCRdb to the early 2020s). Turning to the overall study: Collaborator samples came from the United States, Italy and Spain and covered acute and convalescent phases of COVID-19. Subjects who had been exposed to COVID-19, were actively infected with it, or had recovered from it provided the deeply sampled blood TCRbeta repertoires that made up the dataset. Nearly every sample came with metadata listing a de-identified subject ID, COVID-19 status, age in years and sex. The material from the prospective study consisted of cDNA or gDNA derived from T cells, B-cell-depleted T cells, or PBMCs. The repertoires were made available in a free public database intended to serve as a resource for research on the immune response to SARS-CoV-2. Where available, HLA class I and class II types were obtained from metadata supplied by the sample provider rather than from assay-based typing. Samples came from the ongoing ImmuneRACE study (first 160 participants) plus 1,254 subjects from 6 global collaborators.

In Seattle, one collaborating source enrolled patients while the infection was active and tracked those patients longitudinally over the course of disease. Whole blood was collected in K2EDTA tubes by collaborating institutions according to the institutions' own protocols. For TCRbeta analysis, collaborator samples were shipped as frozen whole blood, as isolated PBMCs, or as DNA extracted from either sample type. This clone was counted at least ten times. Its binding antigen is unknown. No much larger clone exists at a distance of one base, and base qualities are not known. Study-wide conclusions, independent of this receptor: The quantity of clinical and demographic metadata differed by source and by participant and was supplied without curation.

TCRbeta CDR3 regions were amplified from genomic DNA by means of the immunoSEQ Assay, a bias-controlled multiplex PCR. The authors' analysis ran thus. Nucleated cell counts per sample were estimated from amplification of reference gene primers within the assay. To quantify the absolute abundance of each unique TCRbeta CDR3 rearrangement, sequence reads were collapsed and filtered. For each sample, productive Simpson clonality was calculated by taking the square root of Simpson's diversity index across productive rearrangements. TCRdb took over this immuneACCESS table, retaining in-frame rearrangements with V and J assigned. Such tables are incomplete; in checked studies, under half of the missing clones stem from an unresolved V gene, and the remainder is unexplained. The V and J calls and the clone size are those of that table, but D and trimming were determined from the DNA. In all, the sample holds 300,000 to 350,000 clones, and 87% of those were seen once. Together, the top ten hold 6% to 7% of the sample.

CDR1 and CDR2 are drawn from the germline V gene: SGHVS, FQNEAQ. Counted from cysteine to phenylalanine, this CDR3 has 15 amino acids. Only CDR3 DNA is held: 45 bases, read in frame from base 1. V has 8 bases trimmed and J has 4 bases trimmed; junction bases matching no gene number 14. The sample was peripheral blood. The receptor's source is a woman aged 45-60 years with COVID-19, enrolled during active disease. The chain is assembled from TRBV7-8 and TRBJ2-7; the junction holds 7 bases that match TRBD2. The CDR3 amino acid sequence is: CASDLGGSEVYEQYF. Read as DNA, the sequence is TGTGCCAGCGACTTGGGCGGGAGTGAAGTATACGAGCAGTACTTC.